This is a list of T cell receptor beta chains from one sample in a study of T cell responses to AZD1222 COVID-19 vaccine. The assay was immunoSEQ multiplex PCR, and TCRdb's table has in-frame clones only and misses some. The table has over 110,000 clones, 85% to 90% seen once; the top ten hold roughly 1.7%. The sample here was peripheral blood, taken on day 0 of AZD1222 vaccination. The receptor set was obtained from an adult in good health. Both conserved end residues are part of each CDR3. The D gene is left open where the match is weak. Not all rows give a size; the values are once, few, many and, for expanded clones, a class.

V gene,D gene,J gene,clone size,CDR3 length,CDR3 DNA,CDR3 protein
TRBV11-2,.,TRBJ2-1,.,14,TGTGCCAGCAGCAAGGGGCGGGGACACAATGAGCAGTTCTTC,CASSKGRGHNEQFF
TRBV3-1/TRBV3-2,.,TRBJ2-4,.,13,TGTGCCAGCAGCCAGTCGGCCAAAAACATTCAGTACTTC,CASSQSAKNIQYF
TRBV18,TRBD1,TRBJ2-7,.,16,TGTGCCAGCTCCCAAAGGACAGGGGGCGAATTATCCGAGCAGTACTTC,CASSQRTGGELSEQYF
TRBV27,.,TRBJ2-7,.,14,TGTGCCAGCAGTTTAAAGGGCCAAAACTACGAGCAGTACTTC,CASSLKGQNYEQYF
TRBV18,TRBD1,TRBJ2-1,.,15,TGTGCCAGCTCACCAACGGGACAGGGGAGGTCGGAGCAGTTCTTC,CASSPTGQGRSEQFF
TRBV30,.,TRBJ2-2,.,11,TGTGCCTGGAAGGACTCCCGGGAGCTGTTTTTT,CAWKDSRELFF
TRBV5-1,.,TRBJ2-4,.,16,TGCGCCAGCAGCTTGGGGGGCGGGCGAGCCAAAAACATTCAGTACTTC,CASSLGGGRAKNIQYF
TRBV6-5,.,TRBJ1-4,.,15,TGTGCCAGCAGTTACTCGGTCCGACAGACCGAAAAACTGTTTTTT,CASSYSVRQTEKLFF
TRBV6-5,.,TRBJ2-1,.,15,TGTGCCAGCAGTTACTACGTCCAGGGGGGTAATGAGCAGTTCTTC,CASSYYVQGGNEQFF
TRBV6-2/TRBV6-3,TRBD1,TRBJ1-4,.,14,TGTGCCAGCAGTTCCCGACAGGGTAATGAAAAACTGTTTTTT,CASSSRQGNEKLFF
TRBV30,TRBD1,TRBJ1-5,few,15,TGTGCCTGGAGTGATCGGGACAGGGTAATTCAGCCCCAGCATTTT,CAWSDRDRVIQPQHF
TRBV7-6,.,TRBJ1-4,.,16,TGTGCCAGCAGCTTAAGGGGGGGGGCAACTAATGAAAAACTGTTTTTT,CASSLRGGATNEKLFF
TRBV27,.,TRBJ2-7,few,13,TGTGCCAGCAGTTTAAATGGGGTCTACGAGCAGTACTTC,CASSLNGVYEQYF
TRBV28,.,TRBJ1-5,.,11,TGTGCCAGCAGTGATAATCAGCCCCAGCATTTT,CASSDNQPQHF
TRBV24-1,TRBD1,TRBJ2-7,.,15,TGTGCCACCAGTGATGGCGGGACAGGGACCTACGAGCAGTACTTC,CATSDGGTGTYEQYF
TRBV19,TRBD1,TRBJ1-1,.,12,TGTGCCAGTAGTCGGGCAGGGGGTGAAGCTTTCTTT,CASSRAGGEAFF
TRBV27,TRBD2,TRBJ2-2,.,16,TGTGCCAGCAGTATCAGACTAGCGGGATACACCGGGGAGCTGTTTTTT,CASSIRLAGYTGELFF
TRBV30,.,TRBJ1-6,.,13,TGTGCCTGGAGTACGGGGGTTGCTTCACCCCTCCACTTT,CAWSTGVASPLHF
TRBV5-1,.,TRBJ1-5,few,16,TGCGCCAGCAGCTTGGGCCAGGTTGGGTCCAATCAGCCCCAGCATTTT,CASSLGQVGSNQPQHF
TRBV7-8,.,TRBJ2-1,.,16,TGTGCCAGCAGCTTACGGGGTCGGAGCTCCTACAATGAGCAGTTCTTC,CASSLRGRSSYNEQFF
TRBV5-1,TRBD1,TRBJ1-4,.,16,TGCGCCAGCAGCCAGGGACAGGGGATGACTAATGAAAAACTGTTTTTT,CASSQGQGMTNEKLFF
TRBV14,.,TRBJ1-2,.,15,TGTGCCAGCAGCCAGCGGAGGGATCGGGGTGATGGCTACACCTTC,CASSQRRDRGDGYTF